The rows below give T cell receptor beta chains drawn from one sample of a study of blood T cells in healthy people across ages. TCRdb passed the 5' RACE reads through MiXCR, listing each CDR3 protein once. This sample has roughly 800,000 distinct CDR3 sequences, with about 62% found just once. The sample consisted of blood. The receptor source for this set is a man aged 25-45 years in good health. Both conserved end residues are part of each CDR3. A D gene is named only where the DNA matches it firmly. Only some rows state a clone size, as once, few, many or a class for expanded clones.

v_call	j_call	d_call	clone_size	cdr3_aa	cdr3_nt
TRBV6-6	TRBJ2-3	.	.	CASSYGFSGTPGDTQYF	TGTGCCAGCAGTTACGGATTTTCGGGAACCCCGGGAGATACGCAGTATTTT
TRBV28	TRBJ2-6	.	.	CASSSRRASGANVLTF	TGTGCCAGCAGTTCACGACGGGCCTCTGGGGCCAACGTCCTGACTTTC
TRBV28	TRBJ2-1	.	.	CASSFGPGAYNEQFF	.
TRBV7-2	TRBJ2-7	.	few	CASSLMGSSYEQYF	TGTGCCAGCAGCTTAATGGGCAGCTCCTACGAGCAGTACTTC
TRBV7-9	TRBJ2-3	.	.	CASSRGDATDTQYF	TGTGCCAGCAGCCGAGGGGACGCGACAGATACGCAGTATTTT
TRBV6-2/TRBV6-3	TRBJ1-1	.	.	CASSFFGVVEAFF	TGTGCCAGCAGTTTCTTTGGGGTCGTAGAAGCTTTCTTT
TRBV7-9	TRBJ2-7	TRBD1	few	CASSLGQSREQYF	TGTGCCAGCAGCCTGGGACAGTCGAGAGAGCAGTACTTC
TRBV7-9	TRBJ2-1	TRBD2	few	CASSGGDSGDYNEQFF	TGTGCCAGCAGCGGCGGGGATAGCGGGGACTACAATGAGCAGTTCTTC
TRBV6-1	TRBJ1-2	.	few	CASSEAHGYTF	TGTGCCAGCAGTGAAGCGCATGGCTACACCTTC
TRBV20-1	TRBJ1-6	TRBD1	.	CSARDPGQGARSPLHF	TGCAGTGCTAGAGATCCGGGACAGGGGGCTCGGTCACCCCTCCACTTT
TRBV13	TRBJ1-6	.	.	CASSREPRGLWNSPLHF	TGTGCCAGCAGCCGCGAACCTAGGGGGTTGTGGAATTCACCCCTCCACTTT
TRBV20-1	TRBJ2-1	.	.	CSAVIGGLFNEQFF	TGCAGTGCTGTGATTGGCGGGCTGTTCAATGAGCAGTTCTTC
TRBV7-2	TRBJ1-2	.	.	CASSPRRGRDGYTF	TGTGCCAGCAGCCCCCGACGAGGGAGAGATGGCTACACCTTC
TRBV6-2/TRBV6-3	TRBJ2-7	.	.	CASMRWDNAFSYEQYF	TGTGCCAGCATGCGCTGGGACAATGCATTCTCCTACGAGCAGTACTTC
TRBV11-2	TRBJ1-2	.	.	CASGRYDGYTF	TGTGCCAGCGGCCGTTATGATGGCTACACCTTC
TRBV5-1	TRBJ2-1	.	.	CASSSTINEQFF	TGCGCCAGCAGCTCAACGATCAATGAGCAGTTCTTC
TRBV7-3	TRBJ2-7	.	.	CASSFLGGEQYF	TGTGCCAGCAGCTTTCTTGGGGGCGAGCAGTACTTC
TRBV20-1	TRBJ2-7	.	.	CSASGDYPAEQYF	TGCAGTGCTAGTGGTGACTACCCGGCTGAGCAGTACTTC
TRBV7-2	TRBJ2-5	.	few	CASSQNTDWAQYF	TGTGCCAGCAGCCAGAACACGGATTGGGCCCAGTACTTC
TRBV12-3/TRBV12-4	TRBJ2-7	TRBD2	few	CASSHPTSGNYEQYF	TGTGCCAGCAGCCACCCGACTAGCGGAAACTACGAGCAGTACTTC
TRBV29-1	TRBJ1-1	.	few	CSVEVDTEAFF	TGCAGCGTTGAGGTGGACACTGAAGCTTTCTTT
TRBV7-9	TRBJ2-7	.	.	CASSLEGNNEQYF	TGTGCCAGCAGCTTAGAAGGGAACAATGAGCAGTACTTC
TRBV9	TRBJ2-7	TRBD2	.	CASSLAPGGYYEQYF	TGTGCCAGCAGCCTCGCACCGGGAGGGTACTACGAGCAGTACTTC
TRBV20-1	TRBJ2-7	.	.	CSARGDTFYEQYF	TGCAGTGCTAGGGGGGACACGTTCTACGAGCAGTACTTC
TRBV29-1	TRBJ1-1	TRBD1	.	CSVRTGGERGTEAFF	TGCAGCGTGAGGACAGGGGGTGAACGGGGGACTGAAGCTTTCTTT
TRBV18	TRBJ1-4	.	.	CASSPEASNEKLFF	TGTGCCAGCTCACCAGAAGCTTCTAATGAAAAACTGTTTTTT
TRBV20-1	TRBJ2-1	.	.	CSAVQVGLGYNEQFF	TGCAGTGCTGTACAAGTAGGACTTGGATACAATGAGCAGTTCTTC
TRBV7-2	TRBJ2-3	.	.	CASSLGRRTDTQYF	TGTGCCAGCAGCTTAGGCAGACGCACAGATACGCAGTATTTT
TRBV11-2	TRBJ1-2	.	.	CASSLEAGDNYGYTF	TGTGCCAGCAGCTTAGAAGCGGGGGACAACTATGGCTACACCTTC
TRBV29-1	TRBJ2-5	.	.	CSVEDLTVFGTQYF	TGCAGCGTTGAAGATTTGACAGTCTTTGGGACCCAGTACTTC
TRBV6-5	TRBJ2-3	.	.	CASRNGGRTDTQYF	TGTGCCAGCAGAAACGGGGGGCGCACAGATACGCAGTATTTT
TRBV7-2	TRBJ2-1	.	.	CASSLTTNEQFF	TGTGCCAGCAGCTTAACGACTAATGAGCAGTTCTTC
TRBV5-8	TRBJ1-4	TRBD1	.	CASSPGQGTLSEKLFF	TGTGCCAGCAGCCCGGGACAGGGGACTTTGAGTGAAAAACTGTTTTTT
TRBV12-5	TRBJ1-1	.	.	CASGPDRNTEAFF	TGTGCTAGTGGCCCGGACAGGAACACTGAAGCTTTCTTT
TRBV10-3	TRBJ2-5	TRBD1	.	CATNRGQMEQETQYF	TGTGCCACTAACAGGGGCCAAATGGAGCAAGAGACCCAGTACTTC
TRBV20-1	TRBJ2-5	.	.	CSAIQRQETQYF	TGCAGTGCTATCCAGAGACAAGAGACCCAGTACTTC
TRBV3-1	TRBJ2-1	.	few	CASSQDGVGNEQFF	TGTGCCAGCAGCCAAGATGGGGTTGGCAATGAGCAGTTCTTC
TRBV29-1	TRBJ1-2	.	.	CSVIRGDDYTF	TGCAGCGTTATACGGGGAGATGACTACACCTTC
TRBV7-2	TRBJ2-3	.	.	CASSPRIGGRDTQYF	TGTGCCAGCAGCCCCCGGATTGGGGGCAGGGATACGCAGTATTTT
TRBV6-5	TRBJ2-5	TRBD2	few	CASSFSSGSPQETQYF	TGTGCCAGCAGTTTCTCTAGCGGGAGTCCCCAAGAGACCCAGTACTTC
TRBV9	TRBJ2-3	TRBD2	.	CASSPSGPLDTQYF	TGTGCCAGCAGTCCTAGCGGCCCCTTAGATACGCAGTATTTT
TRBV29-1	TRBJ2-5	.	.	CSVAMDTQETQYF	TGCAGCGTTGCGATGGACACACAAGAGACCCAGTACTTC
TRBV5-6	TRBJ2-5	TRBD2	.	CASSSLAGVHQETQYF	TGTGCCAGCAGCTCACTAGCGGGGGTACACCAAGAGACCCAGTACTTC
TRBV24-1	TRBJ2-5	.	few	CATSDPRETQYF	TGTGCCACCAGTGACCCCCGAGAGACCCAGTACTTC
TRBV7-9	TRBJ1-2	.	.	CASSLELGEDGYTF	TGTGCCAGCAGCTTAGAACTGGGCGAGGATGGCTACACCTTC
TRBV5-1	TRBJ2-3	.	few	CASSLGSIDTQYF	TGCGCCAGCAGCTTGGGATCAATTGATACGCAGTATTTT
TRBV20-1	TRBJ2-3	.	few	CSASPLTDTQYF	TGCAGTGCTAGCCCCCTCACAGATACGCAGTATTTT